This T cell receptor (beta chain) was documented in a study of cytomegalovirus exposure and HLA in healthy donors. Study details: One earlier analysis, a look at roughly 180 million T cells, found about 110 million unique TCR beta sequences. The early release's HLA-typed donors yielded about 85 million unique TCRs.

Trimming removed 3 bases at V and 2 bases at J, with 13 bases between. The CDR3 has 15 residues. Germline assignment: CDR1 MGHRA and CDR2 YSYEKL. This clone was detected once. A multiplex PCR was run with 60 Vbeta primers and 13 Jbeta primers. Some clones are missing from TCRdb's copy, which holds only in-frame ones; the method was immunoSEQ multiplex PCR. Found here are approximately 150,000 clones, about three quarters of them singletons; the top ten hold 6.5% to 9%. The clonotype was recovered from a woman in her thirties or forties in good health and CMV-seropositive. Sequenced sample: PBMCs. The V gene is TRBV4-1, the J gene TRBJ1-1, with D hard to call. The CDR3 region has the DNA TGCGCCAGCAGCCACCCACCGACACCAAACACTGAAGCTTTCTTT. This gives the protein CASSHPPTPNTEAFF.